This T cell receptor (beta chain) emerged from a study of control samples from healthy donors and cancer patients (dated by TCRdb to the early 2020s). With regard to this clone: Its cognate antigen has yet to be identified. Base quality data are lacking; no much larger clone is found one base away.

V drops 1 base and J drops 7 bases, leaving 11 bases in between. The CDR1 and CDR2 encoded by the germline V gene are SGHRS and YFSETQ. Counted from cysteine to phenylalanine, this CDR3 has 13 amino acids. Only CDR3 DNA remains: 39 bases, in frame from the first base. Preparation of the library involved the immunoSEQ multiplex PCR assay. TCRdb mirrors the immuneACCESS table, restricted to in-frame sequences. Some clones are absent from its copies; in checked studies, under half trace to an unresolved V gene, and the reason for the others is unknown. For this sample the table gives about 270,000 clones, of which approximately 80% were detected only once. 13% of the sample rests with the top ten.

This TCR derives from a woman in her sixties with lung cancer. Sequenced input: PBMCs. The sequence is built from TRBV5-1 and TRBJ2-5; no D gene is confidently identified. The DNA sequence reads TGCGCCAGCAGCTTGTTGTCTATGGGGACCCAGTACTTC. It codes for CASSLLSMGTQYF.